This TCR beta chain was identified during a study of control samples from healthy donors and cancer patients. Sequencing was performed with immunoSEQ multiplex PCR; in TCRdb, only in-frame clones are kept and a portion is missing. The data hold more than 50,000 clones, with approximately 85% observed a single time. The V gene end was trimmed by 6 bases and the J gene end by 4 bases; junction bases not matched to a gene: 4. The CDR3 contains 13 residues. Germline CDR1 reads MDHEN; CDR2 reads SYDVKM. This chain joins TRBV28 and TRBJ1-2; 8 nucleotides line up with TRBD1. Specimen: blood. This clonotype originated in a man in his fifties or sixties in good health. The CDR3 bases are TGTGCCAGCAGCTGGGGACAGGCCTATGGCTACACCTTC. Residues: CASSWGQAYGYTF.